This T cell receptor beta chain came from a study of blood T cell repertoires in COVID-19. The overall study: From the United States, Italy and Spain came samples of acute and convalescent COVID-19. PBMCs, B-cell-depleted T cells, or T cells were the source of the cDNA or gDNA that made up the material.

This clone was counted only a few times. Per the study methods: Nucleated cell number was recorded as an estimate derived from reference gene primer amplification. The table came from immunoSEQ multiplex PCR; TCRdb's copy has only in-frame clones and leaves some out. The V and J calls and the clone size are those of that table, but D and trimming were determined from the DNA. The table records tens of thousands of clones, less than 85% of them present only once. The germline V gene encodes CDR1 SNHLY and CDR2 FYNNEI. This CDR3 is built from 15 residues. Trimming stripped 8 bases from V and 0 bases from J, with 11 bases between.

The source material was peripheral blood. This sequence joins TRBV2 and TRBJ2-6, with D tentatively TRBD2 (7 bases). The clonotype was recovered from a man in his forties or fifties with acute or convalescent COVID-19. The DNA of the CDR3 is TGTGCCAGCGCCGGGGGGCTCTCTGGGGCCAACGTCCTGACTTTC. Its translation is CASAGGLSGANVLTF.